This entry is about one T cell receptor (beta chain). The V end lost 0 bases, the J end lost 2 bases, and 12 bases lay between the germline ends. From germline, CDR1 is SEHNR and CDR2 FQNEAQ (reference sequence). The CDR3 sequence is 16 residues long. This entry comes from a study of shared clonotypes between healthy human individuals. Positive CCR7 selection of CD45RO-negative cells yielded the naive CD8 cells, and terminally differentiated effector memory CD45RA+ cells were excluded. The data were produced by immunoSEQ multiplex PCR, yet TCRdb's version contains in-frame clones alone and is incomplete. Altogether around 1,900,000 clones are present, 80% to 95% being singletons, with the ten largest covering over 1.5%.

The source material was naive CD8+ T cells from PBMCs. This sequence originates from a young man in good health. Some clones in this sample may be carry-over from other donors' samples. V usage is TRBV7-9 and J usage is TRBJ2-3; no reliable D call. The CDR3 bases are TGTGCCAGCAGCTTAGCTGTCGAGGAGCCCACAGATACGCAGTATTTT. This translates into CASSLAVEEPTDTQYF.